This is a list of T cell receptor beta chains from one sample in a study of blood T cell repertoires in COVID-19. Data came from immunoSEQ multiplex PCR; TCRdb stores just in-frame clones and leaves some out. The data show about 380,000 clones, with 75% to 90% seen just once and roughly 3.6% held by the top ten. The material sequenced was peripheral blood. These receptors all come from a woman aged 18-30 years with acute or convalescent COVID-19. CDR3s include the opening cysteine and the closing phenylalanine or tryptophan. D genes are given only for firm matches. The size entry is marked missing in some rows and otherwise reads once, few, many or a size class.

abundance,d_gene,j_gene,v_gene,CDR3nt,CDR3aa
.,.,TRBJ1-2,TRBV18,TGTGCCAGCTCATCGACGGACACCTATGGCTACACCTTC,CASSSTDTYGYTF
.,.,TRBJ2-7,TRBV5-4,TGTGCCAGCAGCTTGGACAGCAGTCTTACCTACGAGCAGTACTTC,CASSLDSSLTYEQYF
.,TRBD1,TRBJ1-2,TRBV7-2,TGTGCCAGCAGCTTAGTGGGACAGGGGGCCTACTATGGCTACACCTTC,CASSLVGQGAYYGYTF
few,.,TRBJ1-3,TRBV6-5,TGTGCCAGCAGTTCGATTAGCTCTGGAAACACCATATATTTT,CASSSISSGNTIYF
.,.,TRBJ1-2,TRBV9,TGTGCCAGCAGCCCCGGAGACACTACCCCGGGGGGCTACACCTTC,CASSPGDTTPGGYTF
once,TRBD1,TRBJ2-5,TRBV7-6,TGTGCCAGCAGCTTAGGGACAGGAGTGACCCAGTACTTC,CASSLGTGVTQYF
few,TRBD1,TRBJ1-2,TRBV7-2,TGTGCCAGCAGCCCTAGGGACAGAGCTAACTATGGCTACACCTTC,CASSPRDRANYGYTF
.,.,TRBJ1-3,TRBV5-6,TGTGCCAGCAGCTCAGGGACAAGTGGAAACACCATATATTTT,CASSSGTSGNTIYF
once,TRBD1,TRBJ2-7,TRBV10-2,TGCGCCAGCAACCCGGGACAGGGGGCCCTCGAGCAGTACTTC,CASNPGQGALEQYF
once,.,TRBJ1-1,TRBV10-3,TGTGCCATCAGTGAGTCGACCCGGGGGAACACTGAAGCTTTCTTT,CAISESTRGNTEAFF
once,.,TRBJ2-2,TRBV4-1,TGCGCCAGCAGCCAAGATCGGGAGTTCGCGAACACCGGGGAGCTGTTTTTT,CASSQDREFANTGELFF
.,.,TRBJ2-6,TRBV3-1/TRBV3-2,TGTGCCAGCGCGACGTATATGGAAGTACAGTTCTCTGGGGCCAACGTCCTGACTTTC,CASATYMEVQFSGANVLTF
few,.,TRBJ2-7,TRBV7-9,TGTGCCAGCAGTCAAACTTGGGGCCGGGGACACGATTACTCCTACGAGCAGTACTTC,CASSQTWGRGHDYSYEQYF
.,.,TRBJ2-3,TRBV10-3,TGTGCCATCTCACGAGCAGGTCCCACAGATACGCAGTATTTT,CAISRAGPTDTQYF
.,.,TRBJ2-3,TRBV10-1,TGCGCCAGCAGCGTCGGGGGTTCCACAGATACGCAGTATTTT,CASSVGGSTDTQYF
.,TRBD1,TRBJ2-7,TRBV13,TGTGCCAGCAGCCTCTTTGGACAGGGTATCTACGAGCAGTACTTC,CASSLFGQGIYEQYF
.,.,TRBJ2-5,TRBV5-5,TGTGCCAGCAGCTTGACAGAGGGACTCGAGACCCAGTACTTC,CASSLTEGLETQYF
.,.,TRBJ2-3,TRBV27,TGTGCCAGCAGTCCTACTGATACGCAGTATTTT,CASSPTDTQYF
.,.,TRBJ2-3,TRBV7-3,TGTGCCAGCAGCTTGGGGACTAGCACAGATACGCAGTATTTT,CASSLGTSTDTQYF
.,TRBD1,TRBJ2-6,TRBV5-1,TGCGCCAGCAGCTTAGAGGGGGCCGGCTCTGGGGCCAACGTCCTGACTTTC,CASSLEGAGSGANVLTF
.,TRBD1,TRBJ1-5,TRBV19,TGTGCCAGTAAGGACGGGACAGGGTTTGTTAATAGCAATCAGCCCCAGCATTTT,CASKDGTGFVNSNQPQHF
.,.,TRBJ2-1,TRBV7-8,TGTGCCAGCAGCTTAACAGGCTACAATGAGCAGTTCTTC,CASSLTGYNEQFF
.,.,TRBJ1-1,TRBV24-1,TGTGCCAGCCGGGACATTAACACTGAAGCTTTCTTT,CASRDINTEAFF
.,TRBD1,TRBJ1-5,TRBV30,TGTGCCTGGACTACCTCCGATAAAACAGGGGCGGTCAGTCAGCCCCAGCATTTT,CAWTTSDKTGAVSQPQHF
few,TRBD2,TRBJ2-1,TRBV4-1,TGCGCCAGCAGCCAAGACCACCTAGCGGGGGGACAAAATGAGCAGTTCTTC,CASSQDHLAGGQNEQFF
.,.,TRBJ2-5,TRBV25-1,TGTGCCAGCACCTCATCAGGCACAGAGACCCAGTACTTC,CASTSSGTETQYF